The T cell receptor beta chain described here comes from a study of T cell repertoires in cytomegalovirus infection. This clonotype was found a few times. The V end was cut by 6 bases, the J end by 4 bases, with 7 bases between. There are 12 residues in the CDR3. CDR1 is WSHSY and CDR2 is SAAADI in the germline V gene. TCRdb reprocessed the reads via MiXCR and lists one record per CDR3 protein. The sample consists of approximately 400,000 distinct CDR3 sequences, about a third of them appearing once. The sequenced sample consisted of PBMCs. This sequence was found in a human donor in good health (CMV status not recorded). Some clones in this sample may be carry-over from other donors' samples. V is TRBV10-2 and J is TRBJ1-5; D perhaps matches TRBD1 (5 bases). The CDR3 region has the DNA TGCGCCAGCAGGGGACGGAATCAGCCCCAGCATTTT. This codes for CASRGRNQPQHF.